This T cell receptor beta chain was retrieved from a study of blood T cell repertoires in COVID-19 (dated by TCRdb to about 2020). The study in broad terms: The collaborator samples originated in the United States, Italy and Spain and spanned the acute and convalescent phases of COVID-19. The material from the prospective study consisted of cDNA or gDNA derived from T cells, B-cell-depleted T cells, or PBMCs. The dataset comprised deeply sampled blood TCRbeta repertoires from subjects exposed to, actively infected with, or recovered from COVID-19. A freely available public database, intended as a resource for researchers studying the immune response to SARS-CoV-2, is where the repertoires were released. Samples were obtained from the ongoing ImmuneRACE study (first 160 participants) and from over a thousand subjects provided by 6 global collaborators. Nearly every sample came with metadata listing a de-identified subject ID, COVID-19 status, age in years and sex. Where available, HLA class I and class II types were obtained from metadata supplied by the sample provider rather than from assay-based typing.

TCRbeta CDR3 regions were amplified from genomic DNA using the immunoSEQ Assay, a bias-controlled multiplex PCR. In the paper's pipeline: Within the assay, amplification of reference gene primers was used to estimate how many nucleated cells each sample contained. To quantify the absolute abundance of each unique TCRbeta CDR3 rearrangement, sequence reads were collapsed and filtered. For each sample, productive Simpson clonality was calculated by taking the square root of Simpson's diversity index across productive rearrangements. Sourced from immuneACCESS, this table was stored by TCRdb with only in-frame sequences that have V and J called. A share of the clones is absent; for the studies checked, an unresolved V gene accounts for under half, and the remainder has no known explanation. Clone size and V and J calls were adopted from that table, with D and trimming inferred from the DNA. Within this sample are about 280,000 clones, with roughly 85% of them counted one time only. 4% to 6% of the sample is taken by the ten largest.

Each collaborating institution followed its own protocols to collect whole blood in K2EDTA tubes. For TCRbeta analysis, collaborators shipped samples as frozen whole blood, isolated PBMCs, or DNA extracted from either of those sample types. A note on this clone: Its antigen remains undetermined. The input lacks base qualities; no much larger clone sits a single base away.

The CDR3, from cysteine to phenylalanine, totals 12 residues. Only the CDR3 part of the read is kept: 36 bases, read in frame from the first base. The germline V gene (reference sequence) supplies CDR1 SGHNT and CDR2 YYREEE. After removal of 6 bases from V and 5 bases from J, the junction retains 3 bases not matched to a gene. Overall study results and their limits: The quantity of clinical and demographic metadata differed by source and by participant and was supplied without curation.

The sequence derives from a man in his forties or fifties with active or convalescent COVID-19. The chain joins TRBV5-4 to TRBJ1-1, and TRBD1 matches 8 of the central bases. The sequenced material came from peripheral blood. The nucleotides read TGTGCCAGCACGGACAGGGTTACTGAAGCTTTCTTT. Its translation reads: CASTDRVTEAFF.